The 20 T cell receptor beta chains in this list originate from one sample, sequenced in a study of blood T cell repertoires in COVID-19. Profiling relied on immunoSEQ multiplex PCR, and the TCRdb table lists in-frame clones only, not all of them. The sample has under 35,000 clones, approximately 89% seen once. The specimen sequenced was peripheral blood. These TCRs come from a human donor in a cohort sampled during active COVID-19.

This rearrangement joins TRBV2 to TRBJ2-3, with 7 bases matching TRBD1. The ends lost 10 bases at V and 1 base at J; junction bases unmatched: 5. CDR1 is SNHLY, CDR2 FYNNEI, per germline. The CDR3 is made up of 13 amino acids. CDR3 amino acids: CATRQGGTDTQYF. The CDR3 coding sequence is TGTGCCACCCGACAGGGAGGCACAGATACGCAGTATTTT. Supplemented by reference TRBV2 and TRBJ2-3, the full variable domain reads EPEVTQTPSHQVTQMGQEVILRCVPISNHLYFYWYRQILGQKVEFLVSFYNNEISEKSEIFDDQFSVERPDGSNFTLKIRSTKLEDSAMYFCATRQGGTDTQYFGPGTRLTVL.

V and J are TRBV28 and TRBJ1-1, with D unclear. This CDR3 is 12 amino acids long. V was cut by 4 bases and J by 4 bases, with 7 bases left in between. Germline V CDR1 and CDR2: MDHEN, SYDVKM. DNA of the CDR3: TGTGCCAGCAGTTCTCCCAGCACTGAAGCTTTCTTT. This encodes CASSSPSTEAFF.

The CDR3 DNA reads as TGTGCCAGCAGCCCTGGACAGTGGACTGAAGCTTTCTTT. Translation gives CASSPGQWTEAFF. V gene TRBV7-9 combines with J gene TRBJ1-1, with TRBD1 as a possible D gene (6 bases). Trimming removed 5 bases at V and 5 bases at J, with 12 bases between. This CDR3 contains 13 residues. Germline V gene data show CDR1 as SEHNR and CDR2 as FQNEAQ (reference sequence). Based on the CDR3 plus reference TRBV7-9 and TRBJ1-1, the full variable domain is DTGVSQNPRHKITKRGQNVTFRCDPISEHNRLYWYRQTLGQGPEFLTYFQNEAQLEKSRLLSDRFSAERPKGSFSTLEIQRTEQGDSAMYLCASSPGQWTEAFFGQGTRLTVV.

V gene TRBV27 combines with J gene TRBJ1-5, with D unclear. The V and J ends lost 4 bases and 3 bases respectively, with 7 bases between them. Germline CDR1 reads MNHEY; CDR2 reads SMNVEV (reference sequence). The CDR3 covers 13 residues. In DNA, the CDR3 is TGTGCCAGCAGTTACGAGGTCAATCAGCCCCAGCATTTT. Translated, it gives CASSYEVNQPQHF.

This clone was seen more than once but under ten times. The chain couples TRBV19 to TRBJ1-5; the match to TRBD1 covers 9 bases. Germline loops: CDR1 LNHDA, CDR2 SQIVND (reference sequence). The ends lost 3 bases at V and 4 bases at J; junction bases unmatched: 7. This CDR3 contains 16 residues. The CDR3 sequence: CASSMGNRGQNQPQHF. The DNA of the CDR3 is TGTGCCAGTAGTATGGGGAACAGGGGGCAAAATCAGCCCCAGCATTTT.

The V gene is TRBV7-9, the J gene TRBJ2-7, with a tentative D call TRBD1 (6 bases). The CDR3 sequence is 12 residues long. The germline V gene encodes CDR1 SEHNR and CDR2 FQNEAQ (reference sequence). Trimming took 5 bases from V and 3 from J, leaving 8 bases between them. The CDR3 here is CASSTQGYEQYF. The CDR3 DNA reads as TGTGCCAGCAGCACACAGGGCTACGAGCAGTACTTC.

This sequence joins TRBV5-1 and TRBJ1-1, with D possibly being TRBD1 (5 bases). This CDR3 contains 16 residues. Germline V gives CDR1 SGHRS, CDR2 YFSETQ. The V and J ends lost 4 bases and 1 base respectively, with 17 bases between them. Here the CDR3 DNA reads TGCGCCAGCAGCCCCTTCGCCCGAGGACAGAACACTGAAGCTTTCTTT. Protein: CASSPFARGQNTEAFF.

This chain links TRBV11-3 with TRBJ2-2; the D gene is possibly TRBD2 (6 bases). Germline CDR1 is SGHNT and CDR2 is YENEEA. The CDR3 contains 15 residues. Trimming stripped 1 base from V and 4 bases from J, with 10 bases between. CDR3 in amino acids: CASSLARGLTGELFF. CDR3 bases: TGTGCCAGCAGCTTAGCGCGGGGACTCACCGGGGAGCTGTTTTTT.

This clone was observed a handful of times. This rearrangement joins TRBV28 to TRBJ2-5; D possibly corresponds to TRBD2 (7 bases). The germline V gene has CDR1 MDHEN and CDR2 SYDVKM. This CDR3 is 15 amino acids long. Trimming shortened V by 4 bases and J by 4 bases, and 16 bases separated the two germline ends. DNA of the CDR3: TGTGCCAGCAGTTCCTCCCGGGGGGCCGGAGAGACCCAGTACTTC. This codes for CASSSSRGAGETQYF.

The chain carries TRBV7-2 and TRBJ2-5; 8 bases are shared with TRBD1. The germline V gene encodes CDR1 SGHTA and CDR2 FQGNSA. Unmatched junction bases numbered 5, after V lost 1 base and J lost 1 base. CDR3 length equals 16 residues. This chain's CDR3 is CASSLGGRGRQETQYF. CDR3 nucleotides: TGTGCCAGCAGCTTAGGAGGCAGGGGGCGCCAAGAGACCCAGTACTTC.

The rearrangement uses TRBV10-3 and TRBJ2-5, with a possible D match to TRBD2 (6 bases). The CDR3 spans 16 residues. Per the germline V gene, CDR1 is ENHRY and CDR2 is SYGVKD. Trimming stripped 4 bases from V and 5 bases from J, with 20 bases between. The CDR3 loop is CAISAGGSRGGETQYF. The CDR3 nucleotides are TGTGCCATCAGTGCCGGGGGATCGAGGGGCGGGGAGACCCAGTACTTC.

There are many counts of this clone. This CDR3 is CASSLTGTRNQPQHF. The DNA for the CDR3 is TGTGCCAGCAGTTTAACTGGGACTCGCAATCAGCCCCAGCATTTT. The chain links TRBV28 to TRBJ1-5, with D possibly being TRBD1 (5 bases). Trimming left V 2 bases short and J 2 bases short, with 10 bases between. The CDR3 loop spans 15 amino acids. Germline V gene data show CDR1 as MDHEN and CDR2 as SYDVKM.

V usage is TRBV4-3 and J usage is TRBJ1-1; D unresolved. Trimming took off 4 bases at V and 0 bases at J, with 12 bases between the two ends. Germline-derived CDR1 and CDR2 are LGHNA and YSLEER. The CDR3 is 15 amino acids. The CDR3 loop is CASSLSTNMNTEAFF. The CDR3, as DNA: TGCGCCAGCAGCCTAAGTACGAACATGAACACTGAAGCTTTCTTT.

The chain couples TRBV5-7 to TRBJ2-1, with 7 bases aligning to TRBD2. TRBV5-7 is classed as an ORF, of uncertain function. Germline trimming cut 4 bases from V and 0 bases from J; bases unmatched to any gene: 10. The CDR3 contains 17 residues. The CDR3 region has the DNA TGTGCCAGCAGCGGAGTTCTCGGGGGGACCTCCTACAATGAGCAGTTCTTC. It specifies CASSGVLGGTSYNEQFF.

The chain is built from TRBV10-3 and TRBJ1-1; 9 bases align to TRBD1. V dropped 6 bases and J dropped 4; count of bases not matched to a gene: 6. Germline CDR1 and CDR2: ENHRY and SYGVKD. The CDR3 length is 14 residues. CDR3 loop: CAIRHRDRATEAFF. In DNA form, the CDR3 reads TGTGCCATCAGACACCGGGACAGGGCCACTGAAGCTTTCTTT.

The V call is TRBV5-4, the J call TRBJ2-3; D remains unclear. Trimming cost V 2 bases and J 5 bases, with 18 bases left between them. Germline CDR1 is SGHNT and CDR2 is YYREEE (reference sequence). This CDR3 has 16 amino acids. This chain's CDR3 is CASSFPLEFSGDTQYF. CDR3 bases: TGTGCCAGCAGCTTTCCCCTAGAGTTCTCCGGAGATACGCAGTATTTT.

The chain employs TRBV4-3 and TRBJ2-7; 8 nucleotides align to TRBD1. Germline lookup yields CDR1 LGHNA and CDR2 YSLEER. After removal of 4 bases from V and 1 base from J, the junction contained 3 bases not matched to a gene. CDR3 length equals 14 residues. The CDR3 is CASSPQGASYEQYF. The CDR3, as DNA: TGCGCCAGCAGCCCGCAGGGGGCATCCTACGAGCAGTACTTC.

The V gene is TRBV11-3, the J gene TRBJ2-5; the D gene is possibly TRBD2 (7 bases). There are 14 residues in the CDR3. V lost 2 bases, J lost 5 bases, and 12 bases lay in between. CDR1 is SGHNT and CDR2 is YENEEA in the germline V gene. In DNA, the CDR3 is TGTGCCAGCAGCTTAAGAGGGGGGGTCGAGACCCAGTACTTC. Translated: CASSLRGGVETQYF.

The chain recombines TRBV28 with TRBJ2-2; weak D call: TRBD2 (5 bases). Trimming removed 3 bases at V and 4 bases at J, with 6 bases between. Germline CDR1 MDHEN, CDR2 SYDVKM. The CDR3 is 13 amino acids. The CDR3 is CASSLGSTGELFF. CDR3 coding DNA: TGTGCCAGCAGTTTGGGGAGCACCGGGGAGCTGTTTTTT. The full variable domain, with the rest looked up from reference TRBV28 and TRBJ2-2, is DVKVTQSSRYLVKRTGEKVFLECVQDMDHENMFWYRQDPGLGLRLIYFSYDVKMKEKGDIPEGYSVSREKKERFSLILESASTNQTSMYLCASSLGSTGELFFGEGSRLTVL.

This clone was seen a handful of times. The chain employs TRBV19 and TRBJ1-6; TRBD1 matches at 9 bases. The length of the CDR3 is 14 residues. Germline V gives CDR1 LNHDA, CDR2 SQIVND (reference sequence). V lost 6 bases, J lost 7 bases, and 4 bases stayed unmatched. The CDR3 region has the DNA TGTGCCAGTAGACAGGGGGCGGCCAATTCACCCCTCCACTTT. Encoded protein: CASRQGAANSPLHF.